Listed below are T cell receptor beta chains from one sample, sequenced in a study of metastatic and nonmetastatic thyroid tumors. TCRdb re-analyzed the PCR reads using MiXCR. The table has 25,000 to 30,000 clones, 15% to 20% seen once. The sample taken for sequencing was blood. These TCRs come from a male donor with papillary thyroid cancer or a benign thyroid nodule (not recorded which). Some clones in this sample may be carry-over from other donors' samples. Both conserved end residues are part of each CDR3. The order of the fields is clone size, V gene, J gene, D gene, CDR3 protein, CDR3 DNA. The D gene is left open where the match is weak. Clone size is not always given. Where it is, it says once, few, many or a class for expanded clones.

many	TRBV6-1	TRBJ2-4	NA	CASSLDPVGKNIQYF	TGTGCCAGCAGCCTCGACCCGGTGGGCAAAAACATTCAGTACTTC
NA	TRBV19	TRBJ1-2	NA	CASAYPGSYGYTF	TGTGCCAGCGCATACCCAGGGTCCTATGGCTACACCTTC
few	TRBV11-2	TRBJ2-2	NA	CASRPRGAHNTGELFF	TGTGCCAGCAGGCCGCGGGGAGCCCATAACACCGGGGAGCTGTTTTTT
medium-sized	TRBV19	TRBJ2-7	NA	CASSIGGNAYEQYF	TGTGCCAGTAGTATCGGGGGAAACGCCTACGAGCAGTACTTC
NA	TRBV20-1	TRBJ2-3	NA	CSARDRDVGDTQYF	TGTAGTGCTAGAGATCGGGATGTGGGAGATACGCAGTATTTT
many	TRBV12-3/TRBV12-4	TRBJ2-2	NA	CASSLLQNTGELFF	TGTGCCAGCAGTTTATTACAGAACACCGGGGAGCTGTTTTTT
many	TRBV3-1	TRBJ1-2	NA	CASSQGPQRKYGYTF	TGTGCCAGCAGCCAAGGACCACAGAGAAAATATGGCTACACCTTC
many	TRBV7-8	TRBJ2-2	NA	CASSLVAARGGELFF	TGTGCCAGCAGCTTAGTAGCCGCTAGGGGAGGGGAGCTGTTTTTT
NA	TRBV27	TRBJ2-5	TRBD1	CASSLRVGQWVYQETQYF	TGTGCCAGCAGTTTAAGGGTGGGACAGTGGGTTTACCAAGAGACCCAGTACTTC
NA	TRBV6-1	TRBJ1-2	NA	CASILDSPRRYTF	TGTGCCAGCATTCTTGACAGCCCCCGCCGCTACACCTTT
NA	TRBV2	TRBJ1-2	NA	CASSVESGAQGYTF	TGTGCCAGCAGCGTCGAATCGGGGGCGCAGGGATACACCTTC
NA	TRBV6-1	TRBJ2-3	TRBD2	CASRGGGAIDTQYF	TGTGCCAGCAGAGGCGGGGGGGCTATAGATACGCAGTATTTT
NA	TRBV5-1	TRBJ1-1	NA	CSSSSDGEAFF	TGCTCCAGCAGCTCGGACGGTGAAGCTTTCTTT